A selection of T cell receptor beta chains follows, all from one sample in a study of T cells in Graves' hyperthyroidism and ophthalmopathy. TCRdb ran MiXCR on the multiplex PCR reads and lists one entry per CDR3 protein. The data hold around 100,000 distinct CDR3 sequences, with over 45% observed a single time. Specimen: blood. These TCRs come from a man aged 35 to 55 with Graves' hyperthyroidism. The CDR3 runs from the conserved cysteine through the conserved F or W. D genes are given only for firm matches. Rows may omit the clone size; those that give it use once, few, many or a size class.

size	V	D	J	CDR3	DNA
many	TRBV20-1	.	TRBJ2-1	CSASRPGAGNEQFF	TGCAGTGCTAGTCGCCCGGGGGCGGGGAATGAGCAGTTCTTC
.	TRBV19	TRBD1	TRBJ1-2	CASKPQGATNYGYTF	TGTGCCTCAAAGCCACAGGGGGCCACTAACTATGGCTACACCTTC
many	TRBV5-1	.	TRBJ2-4	CASSSGTGRENIQYF	TGCGCCAGCAGCAGCGGGACAGGCCGGGAGAACATTCAGTACTTC
.	TRBV5-1	TRBD1	TRBJ2-7	CASRQGTNTGEQYF	TGCGCCAGCAGACAGGGGACAAACACCGGGGAGCAGTACTTC
many	TRBV7-2	TRBD2	TRBJ2-1	CASRRGGLAGGNEQFF	TGTGCCAGCAGACGAGGAGGACTAGCGGGGGGGAATGAGCAGTTCTTC
.	TRBV27	.	TRBJ1-2	CASSFIGPTGQANYGYTF	TGTGCCAGCAGTTTTATCGGGCCGACGGGCCAAGCTAACTATGGCTACACCTTC
.	TRBV19	.	TRBJ1-2	CASSGRDYGYTF	TGTGCCAGTAGTGGCCGGGACTATGGCTACACCTTC
many	TRBV4-2	.	TRBJ1-2	CASSQEGKAEGYTF	TGTGCCAGCAGCCAAGAAGGGAAAGCAGAGGGCTACACCTTC
many	TRBV4-1	.	TRBJ2-3	CASSQETVGTDTQYF	TGCGCCAGCAGCCAAGAAACAGTAGGCACAGATACGCAGTATTTT
many	TRBV7-2	TRBD2	TRBJ2-1	CASSLRTSGRWGSYNEQFF	TGTGCCAGCAGCTTAAGGACTAGCGGGCGGTGGGGTTCCTACAATGAGCAGTTCTTC
.	TRBV2	.	TRBJ2-3	CASSSLATSSTDTQYF	TGTGCCAGCAGTTCATTAGCTACCTCTAGCACAGATACGCAGTATTTT
many	TRBV20-1	TRBD1	TRBJ2-1	CSATNPGTGGRNEQFF	TGCAGTGCTACGAACCCCGGGACAGGGGGCAGGAATGAGCAGTTCTTC
many	TRBV12-3/TRBV12-4	TRBD2	TRBJ2-2	CASSLMGLAAGELFF	TGTGCCAGCAGTTTAATGGGACTAGCGGCCGGGGAGCTGTTTTTT
few	TRBV5-8	TRBD1	TRBJ1-1	CASSRLGQGANTEAFF	TGTGCCAGCAGCCGGTTGGGACAGGGGGCGAACACTGAAGCTTTCTTT
.	TRBV6-9	TRBD2	TRBJ2-3	CASSPNSGFSTDTQYF	TGTGCCAGCAGTCCAAATAGCGGGTTCAGCACAGATACGCAGTATTTT
many	TRBV4-1	TRBD1	TRBJ2-5	CASSQDIPGGASETQYF	TGCGCCAGCAGCCAAGATATTCCAGGGGGCGCATCGGAGACCCAGTACTTC
.	TRBV15	.	TRBJ2-7	CATSVIAEAGGYEQYF	TGTGCCACCAGCGTAATAGCGGAGGCAGGGGGGTACGAGCAGTACTTC
many	TRBV13	TRBD1	TRBJ1-1	CASSLGTGFGTEAFF	TGTGCCAGCAGCTTAGGGACAGGGTTTGGCACTGAAGCTTTCTTT
many	TRBV2	.	TRBJ2-2	CASSDSGGPNTGELFF	TGTGCCAGCAGTGACTCGGGCGGCCCGAACACCGGGGAGCTGTTTTTT
.	TRBV6-8	.	TRBJ2-6	CASTGRGTDLSGADVLTF	TGTGCCAGCACTGGCCGCGGGACGGACCTCTCTGGGGCCGACGTCCTGACTTTC
many	TRBV20-1	.	TRBJ2-5	CSASPGEETQYF	TGCAGTGCTAGCCCCGGGGAAGAGACCCAGTACTTC
many	TRBV11-2	.	TRBJ1-1	CASSWTRNTEAFF	TGTGCCAGCAGTTGGACAAGGAACACTGAAGCTTTCTTT
.	TRBV7-3	.	TRBJ2-7	CASSTAGGAYEQYF	TGTGCCAGCAGCACCGCGGGCGGGGCTTACGAGCAGTACTTC
many	TRBV7-9	.	TRBJ2-1	CALLTNGNEQFF	TGTGCCCTTCTAACGAACGGCAATGAGCAGTTCTTC
few	TRBV5-1	.	TRBJ2-7	CASSLGADGSAYEQYF	TGCGCCAGCAGCCTGGGCGCAGACGGGAGCGCCTACGAGCAGTACTTC
.	TRBV7-9	TRBD2	TRBJ2-3	CASRLAGGQYF	TGTGCCAGCAGACTAGCGGGAGGGCAGTATTTT
once	TRBV7-2	TRBD2	TRBJ2-7	CASSLPTSGRDYSYEQYF	TGTGCCAGCAGCCTACCGACTAGCGGAAGGGACTACTCCTACGAGCAGTACTTC
many	TRBV12-3/TRBV12-4	TRBD1	TRBJ2-1	CASSLGGTGEQFF	TGTGCCAGCAGCTTAGGAGGGACAGGGGAGCAGTTCTTC
many	TRBV19	.	TRBJ2-2	CASTNGYTGELFF	TGTGCCAGTACCAATGGGTACACCGGGGAGCTGTTTTTT
once	TRBV20-1	.	TRBJ2-7	CSASVAPSSYEQYF	TGCAGTGCTAGTGTAGCCCCTAGCTCCTACGAGCAGTACTTC
.	TRBV7-2	TRBD2	TRBJ2-7	CASSYVAGSYEQYF	TGTGCCAGCAGTTACGTAGCGGGATCCTACGAGCAGTACTTC